This T cell receptor beta chain was captured in a study of T cells in Graves' hyperthyroidism and ophthalmopathy. The CDR3 is 12 amino acids. CDR1 SEHNR and CDR2 FQNEAQ come from the germline V gene (reference sequence). The V gene end was trimmed by 2 bases and the J gene end by 12 bases; junction bases not matched to a gene: 3. TCR beta CDR3 regions were amplified from RNA transcripts. The HTBI primer set was used in a first-round RT-PCR of the TCR CDR3. Each CDR3 protein is one row after TCRdb ran MiXCR on the multiplex PCR reads. The sample has about 840,000 distinct CDR3 sequences; roughly 40% are singletons.

This receptor was obtained from a man younger than 35 with Graves' hyperthyroidism. The chain links TRBV7-9 to TRBJ1-2, with 10 bases that match TRBD1. The sample taken for sequencing was blood. CDR3: CASSLKGQGNTF. In nucleotides, the CDR3 is TGTGCCAGCAGCTTAAAGGGACAGGGGAACACCTTC.